This TCR beta chain was found in a study of monozygotic twins with cystic fibrosis. Between the trimmed V and J ends, which lost 7 bases and 7 bases, there was a span of 14 bases. The CDR3 covers 13 residues. Germline V gene lookup returns CDR1 SGHNT and CDR2 YENEEA. Remarks on this clone: Its specificity is unknown.

Assay used: immunoSEQ multiplex PCR; TCRdb lists only in-frame clones, some missing. The sample carries fewer than 30,000 clones, 96% recorded once. General study findings and limits: Unrelated CF individuals shared fewer identical clonotypes than monozygotic CF twins. No link emerged between shared CDR3 counts and age, concordance or severity. Median Simpson clonality of about 0.01 suggested naive T cells predominated.

The chain is built from TRBV11-3 and TRBJ2-1; a possible D gene is TRBD1 (7 bases). The clonotype comes from a girl aged 2 to 10 with cystic fibrosis. Sequenced sample: blood. The CDR3 DNA is TGTGCCAGCATACGGGCAGGGGGGAATGAGCAGTTCTTC. Protein: CASIRAGGNEQFF. The full variable domain, completed using reference TRBV11-3 and TRBJ2-1, is EAGVVQSPRYKIIEKKQPVAFWCNPISGHNTLYWYLQNLGQGPELLIRYENEEAVDDSQLPKDRFSAERLKGVDSTLKIQPAELGDSAVYLCASIRAGGNEQFFGPGTRLTVL.